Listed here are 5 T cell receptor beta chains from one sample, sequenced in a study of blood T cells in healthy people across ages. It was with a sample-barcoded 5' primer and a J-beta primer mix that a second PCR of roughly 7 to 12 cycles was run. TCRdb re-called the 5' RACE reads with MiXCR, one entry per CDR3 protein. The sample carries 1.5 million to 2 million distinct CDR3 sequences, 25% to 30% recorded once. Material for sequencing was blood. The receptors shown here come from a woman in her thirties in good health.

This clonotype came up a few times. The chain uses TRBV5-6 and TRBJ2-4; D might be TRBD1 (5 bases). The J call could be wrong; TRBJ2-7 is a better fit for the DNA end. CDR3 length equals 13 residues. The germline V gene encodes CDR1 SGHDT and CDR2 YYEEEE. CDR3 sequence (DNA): TGTGCCAGCAGATACAGGACGTTCTACGAGCAGTACTTC. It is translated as CASRYRTFYEQYF.

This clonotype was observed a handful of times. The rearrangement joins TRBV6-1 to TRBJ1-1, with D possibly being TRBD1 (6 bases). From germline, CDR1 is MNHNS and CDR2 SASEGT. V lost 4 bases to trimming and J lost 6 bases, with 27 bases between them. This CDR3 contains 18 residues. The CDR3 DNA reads TGTGCCAGCAGTGGCGGTACAGGGTCGGTTCGAAGCTTCGCTGAAGCTTTCTTT. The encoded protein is CASSGGTGSVRSFAEAFF.

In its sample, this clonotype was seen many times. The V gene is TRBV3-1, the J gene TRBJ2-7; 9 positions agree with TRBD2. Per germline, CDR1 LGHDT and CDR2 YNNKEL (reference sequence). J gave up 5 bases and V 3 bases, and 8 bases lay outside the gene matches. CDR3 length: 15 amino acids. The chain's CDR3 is CASSQGLAGINEQYF. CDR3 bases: TGTGCCAGCAGCCAGGGGCTAGCGGGAATCAACGAGCAGTACTTC.

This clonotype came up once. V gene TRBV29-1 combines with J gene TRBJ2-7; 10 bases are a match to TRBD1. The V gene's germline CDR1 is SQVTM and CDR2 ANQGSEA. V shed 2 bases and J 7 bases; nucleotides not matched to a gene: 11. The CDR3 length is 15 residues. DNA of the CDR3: TGCAGCGTTGAAAGGGACAGGGGCCCCTACAATGAGCAGTACTTC. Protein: CSVERDRGPYNEQYF.

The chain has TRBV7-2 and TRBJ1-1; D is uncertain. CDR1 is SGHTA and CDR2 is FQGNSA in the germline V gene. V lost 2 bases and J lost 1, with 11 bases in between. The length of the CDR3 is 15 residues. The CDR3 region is CASSLQLVGNTEAFF. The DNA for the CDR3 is TGTGCCAGCAGCTTACAGTTGGTGGGGAACACTGAAGCTTTCTTT.